A selection of T cell receptor beta chains follows, all from one sample in a study of blood T cell repertoires in COVID-19. TCRdb's table, derived via immunoSEQ multiplex PCR, lists solely in-frame clones and lacks some. Of about 210,000 clones listed, around 80% are singletons. The sequenced material came from peripheral blood. Source of these receptors: a woman between 40 and 55 years old with acute or convalescent COVID-19. Both conserved end residues are part of each CDR3. D genes are given only for firm matches. Some rows have no size entry. The others give once, few or many, or a class for an expanded clone.

clone size: once; D gene: NA; J gene: TRBJ1-4; V gene: TRBV27; CDR3 length: 16; CDR3 protein: CASSLSVKYSNEKLFF; CDR3 DNA: TGTGCCAGCAGTTTATCCGTTAAGTACTCTAATGAAAAACTGTTTTTT
clone size: NA; D gene: TRBD1; J gene: TRBJ1-2; V gene: TRBV7-9; CDR3 length: 17; CDR3 protein: CASSSRQGCTPSYGYTF; CDR3 DNA: TGTGCCAGCAGCTCTCGACAGGGTTGTACACCATCCTATGGCTACACCTTC
clone size: NA; D gene: NA; J gene: TRBJ2-1; V gene: TRBV5-8; CDR3 length: 17; CDR3 protein: CASSRLLGLGSYNEQFF; CDR3 DNA: TGTGCCAGCAGCCGCCTGCTAGGTTTAGGCTCCTACAATGAGCAGTTCTTC
clone size: NA; D gene: NA; J gene: TRBJ1-1; V gene: TRBV7-6; CDR3 length: 15; CDR3 protein: CASNTRDLGNTEAFF; CDR3 DNA: TGTGCCAGCAACACCCGGGATCTAGGGAACACTGAAGCTTTCTTT
clone size: NA; D gene: TRBD2; J gene: TRBJ2-3; V gene: TRBV5-6; CDR3 length: 16; CDR3 protein: CASSPGLAGATDTQYF; CDR3 DNA: TGTGCCAGCAGCCCGGGACTAGCGGGGGCCACAGATACGCAGTATTTT
clone size: NA; D gene: TRBD1; J gene: TRBJ1-1; V gene: TRBV6-1; CDR3 length: 15; CDR3 protein: CASSETGQGGFEAFF; CDR3 DNA: TGTGCCAGCAGTGAAACGGGACAGGGTGGGTTCGAAGCTTTCTTT
clone size: NA; D gene: TRBD1; J gene: TRBJ2-7; V gene: TRBV4-3; CDR3 length: 14; CDR3 protein: CASSQDRGPYEQYF; CDR3 DNA: TGCGCCAGCAGCCAAGACAGGGGGCCCTACGAGCAGTACTTC
clone size: NA; D gene: NA; J gene: TRBJ1-1; V gene: TRBV29-1; CDR3 length: 15; CDR3 protein: CSVEDRVTGNTEAFF; CDR3 DNA: TGCAGCGTTGAAGATCGGGTCACAGGAAACACTGAAGCTTTCTTT
clone size: NA; D gene: NA; J gene: TRBJ1-6; V gene: TRBV5-6; CDR3 length: 13; CDR3 protein: CASIGRGNSPLHF; CDR3 DNA: TGTGCCAGCATCGGCAGGGGAAATTCACCCCTCCACTTT
clone size: NA; D gene: TRBD1; J gene: TRBJ2-1; V gene: TRBV24-1; CDR3 length: 17; CDR3 protein: CATSDDTPGQGGGEQFF; CDR3 DNA: TGTGCCACCAGTGACGATACCCCGGGACAGGGGGGGGGTGAGCAGTTCTTC
clone size: NA; D gene: TRBD1; J gene: TRBJ1-1; V gene: TRBV5-1; CDR3 length: 18; CDR3 protein: CASSPTRDRSVWNTEAFF; CDR3 DNA: TGCGCCAGCAGCCCGACTAGGGACAGGTCAGTGTGGAACACTGAAGCTTTCTTT
clone size: NA; D gene: TRBD1; J gene: TRBJ2-1; V gene: TRBV5-1; CDR3 length: 16; CDR3 protein: CASSLSKTGGIDEQFF; CDR3 DNA: TGCGCCAGCAGCCTAAGCAAGACAGGGGGCATCGATGAGCAGTTCTTC
clone size: NA; D gene: NA; J gene: TRBJ1-1; V gene: TRBV5-6; CDR3 length: 16; CDR3 protein: CASSPSVLSINTEAFF; CDR3 DNA: TGTGCCAGCAGCCCAAGTGTGCTATCAATTAACACTGAAGCTTTCTTT
clone size: NA; D gene: TRBD2; J gene: TRBJ2-7; V gene: TRBV7-8; CDR3 length: 17; CDR3 protein: CASSRLAGGEGKYEQYF; CDR3 DNA: TGTGCCAGCAGCCGACTAGCGGGGGGGGAAGGAAAGTACGAGCAGTACTTC
clone size: NA; D gene: NA; J gene: TRBJ1-6; V gene: TRBV12-3/TRBV12-4; CDR3 length: 12; CDR3 protein: CASRGRVSPLHF; CDR3 DNA: TGTGCCAGCAGGGGCAGGGTTTCACCCCTCCACTTT
clone size: NA; D gene: TRBD2; J gene: TRBJ2-3; V gene: TRBV19; CDR3 length: 14; CDR3 protein: CASRTSGGTDTQYF; CDR3 DNA: TGTGCCAGTAGGACTAGCGGGGGCACAGATACGCAGTATTTT
clone size: NA; D gene: NA; J gene: TRBJ2-7; V gene: TRBV11-2; CDR3 length: 12; CDR3 protein: CASRGGSYEQYF; CDR3 DNA: TGTGCCAGCAGGGGGGGTTCCTACGAGCAGTACTTC
clone size: NA; D gene: TRBD1; J gene: TRBJ2-1; V gene: TRBV29-1; CDR3 length: 14; CDR3 protein: CSVQRGDRGNEQFF; CDR3 DNA: TGCAGCGTTCAAAGGGGGGACAGGGGCAATGAGCAGTTCTTC
clone size: NA; D gene: NA; J gene: TRBJ2-3; V gene: TRBV4-2; CDR3 length: 18; CDR3 protein: CASSHAPLSGTSTDTQYF; CDR3 DNA: TGTGCCAGCAGCCACGCCCCCCTTAGCGGAACTAGCACAGATACGCAGTATTTT
clone size: NA; D gene: TRBD2; J gene: TRBJ2-1; V gene: TRBV20-1; CDR3 length: 16; CDR3 protein: CSASTFLAGGSNEQFF; CDR3 DNA: TGCAGTGCTAGTACCTTTTTAGCGGGAGGGTCAAATGAGCAGTTCTTC
clone size: once; D gene: NA; J gene: TRBJ1-3; V gene: TRBV6-6; CDR3 length: 15; CDR3 protein: CASSESPISGNTIYF; CDR3 DNA: TGTGCCAGCAGCGAGTCACCCATCTCTGGAAACACCATATATTTT
clone size: few; D gene: NA; J gene: TRBJ1-5; V gene: TRBV19; CDR3 length: 18; CDR3 protein: CASSIYNLPTESNQPQHF; CDR3 DNA: TGTGCCAGTAGTATATATAACCTTCCGACAGAATCCAATCAGCCCCAGCATTTT
clone size: once; D gene: TRBD2; J gene: TRBJ2-3; V gene: TRBV7-3; CDR3 length: 13; CDR3 protein: CASSGGRADTQYF; CDR3 DNA: TGTGCCAGCAGCGGGGGGAGGGCAGATACGCAGTATTTT
clone size: NA; D gene: NA; J gene: TRBJ1-2; V gene: TRBV19; CDR3 length: 14; CDR3 protein: CASRDGTGVYGYTF; CDR3 DNA: TGTGCCAGTAGGGATGGGACGGGGGTTTATGGCTACACCTTC
clone size: NA; D gene: TRBD2; J gene: TRBJ2-5; V gene: TRBV6-2/TRBV6-3; CDR3 length: 13; CDR3 protein: CASSPGLEETQYF; CDR3 DNA: TGTGCCAGCAGTCCGGGACTAGAGGAGACCCAGTACTTC
clone size: NA; D gene: NA; J gene: TRBJ2-7; V gene: TRBV5-5; CDR3 length: 14; CDR3 protein: CASSSGLYSYEQYF; CDR3 DNA: TGTGCCAGCAGCTCAGGGCTATACTCCTACGAGCAGTACTTC
clone size: NA; D gene: NA; J gene: TRBJ1-1; V gene: TRBV6-2/TRBV6-3; CDR3 length: 12; CDR3 protein: CASSLTVTEAFF; CDR3 DNA: TGTGCCAGCAGTCTGACAGTAACTGAAGCTTTCTTT
clone size: NA; D gene: TRBD2; J gene: TRBJ2-5; V gene: TRBV11-3; CDR3 length: 16; CDR3 protein: CASSVGTTTLPETQYF; CDR3 DNA: TGTGCCAGCAGCGTTGGGACTACAACACTACCGGAGACCCAGTACTTC
clone size: NA; D gene: NA; J gene: TRBJ1-6; V gene: TRBV6-2/TRBV6-3; CDR3 length: 17; CDR3 protein: CASSYSTLRGGDSPLHF; CDR3 DNA: TGTGCCAGCAGTTACTCGACTCTTCGGGGAGGGGACTCACCCCTCCACTTT
clone size: NA; D gene: NA; J gene: TRBJ1-2; V gene: TRBV3-1/TRBV3-2; CDR3 length: 12; CDR3 protein: CASSQRGYDYTF; CDR3 DNA: TGTGCCAGCAGCCAAAGGGGGTATGACTACACCTTC
clone size: NA; D gene: TRBD1; J gene: TRBJ1-1; V gene: TRBV19; CDR3 length: 16; CDR3 protein: CASSWGQDLMNTEAFF; CDR3 DNA: TGTGCCAGTAGTTGGGGACAGGACTTAATGAACACTGAAGCTTTCTTT
clone size: NA; D gene: NA; J gene: TRBJ2-7; V gene: TRBV27; CDR3 length: 13; CDR3 protein: CASSRTATYEQYF; CDR3 DNA: TGTGCCAGCAGCCGGACAGCTACCTACGAGCAGTACTTC
clone size: NA; D gene: TRBD1; J gene: TRBJ2-7; V gene: TRBV5-1; CDR3 length: 12; CDR3 protein: CARLYRTGEQYF; CDR3 DNA: TGCGCCAGGTTGTATAGGACAGGAGAGCAGTACTTC
clone size: NA; D gene: NA; J gene: TRBJ2-7; V gene: TRBV7-8; CDR3 length: 16; CDR3 protein: CASSPRESPSSYEQYF; CDR3 DNA: TGTGCCAGCAGCCCAAGGGAGTCGCCGAGCTCCTACGAGCAGTACTTC
clone size: NA; D gene: NA; J gene: TRBJ1-5; V gene: TRBV30; CDR3 length: 14; CDR3 protein: CAWTKASSNQPQHF; CDR3 DNA: TGTGCCTGGACGAAGGCTAGTAGCAATCAGCCCCAGCATTTT
clone size: few; D gene: TRBD1; J gene: TRBJ2-5; V gene: TRBV10-2; CDR3 length: 12; CDR3 protein: CASTGGWETQYF; CDR3 DNA: TGCGCCAGTACAGGGGGGTGGGAGACCCAGTACTTC
clone size: once; D gene: TRBD1; J gene: TRBJ1-2; V gene: TRBV12-5; CDR3 length: 13; CDR3 protein: CASGTGQTYGYTF; CDR3 DNA: TGTGCTAGTGGGACGGGACAGACCTATGGCTACACCTTC
clone size: NA; D gene: TRBD1; J gene: TRBJ1-2; V gene: TRBV10-3; CDR3 length: 14; CDR3 protein: CAISESTGDYGYTF; CDR3 DNA: TGTGCCATCAGTGAGTCGACAGGGGACTATGGCTACACCTTC
clone size: NA; D gene: TRBD1; J gene: TRBJ1-4; V gene: TRBV7-8; CDR3 length: 15; CDR3 protein: CASSLGGPWPEKLFF; CDR3 DNA: TGTGCCAGCAGCCTAGGGGGCCCGTGGCCGGAAAAACTGTTTTTT
clone size: NA; D gene: NA; J gene: TRBJ2-7; V gene: TRBV12-5; CDR3 length: 13; CDR3 protein: CASGPRAGNEQYF; CDR3 DNA: TGTGCTAGTGGTCCCCGGGCCGGGAACGAGCAGTACTTC
clone size: NA; D gene: TRBD2; J gene: TRBJ2-2; V gene: TRBV3-1/TRBV3-2; CDR3 length: 16; CDR3 protein: CASSQVSGAGTGELFF; CDR3 DNA: TGTGCCAGCAGCCAAGTTAGCGGGGCGGGCACCGGGGAGCTGTTTTTT
clone size: NA; D gene: NA; J gene: TRBJ2-7; V gene: TRBV19; CDR3 length: 11; CDR3 protein: CASSKEYEQYF; CDR3 DNA: TGTGCCAGTAGTAAGGAGTACGAGCAGTACTTC
clone size: NA; D gene: TRBD2; J gene: TRBJ2-3; V gene: TRBV30; CDR3 length: 14; CDR3 protein: CASTTSATTDTQYF; CDR3 DNA: TGTGCCTCAACGACTAGCGCCACCACAGATACGCAGTATTTT
clone size: NA; D gene: TRBD2; J gene: TRBJ2-2; V gene: TRBV4-3; CDR3 length: 16; CDR3 protein: CASSQDAGLAPGELFF; CDR3 DNA: TGCGCCAGCAGCCAAGATGCGGGACTAGCCCCCGGGGAGCTGTTTTTT
clone size: NA; D gene: NA; J gene: TRBJ1-2; V gene: TRBV27; CDR3 length: 14; CDR3 protein: CASTSSDSHYGYTF; CDR3 DNA: TGTGCCAGCACCTCGTCCGACAGTCACTATGGCTACACCTTC
clone size: NA; D gene: NA; J gene: TRBJ2-7; V gene: TRBV21-1; CDR3 length: 11; CDR3 protein: CASSSEYEQYF; CDR3 DNA: TGTGCCAGCAGCAGCGAATACGAGCAGTACTTC
clone size: few; D gene: NA; J gene: TRBJ1-6; V gene: TRBV2; CDR3 length: 15; CDR3 protein: CASSDPQGLNSPLHF; CDR3 DNA: TGTGCCAGCAGTGACCCCCAGGGATTGAATTCACCCCTCCACTTT
clone size: NA; D gene: NA; J gene: TRBJ2-2; V gene: TRBV5-1; CDR3 length: 16; CDR3 protein: CASSLRVSGDTGELFF; CDR3 DNA: TGCGCCAGCAGCTTGAGGGTTAGCGGAGACACCGGGGAGCTGTTTTTT
clone size: NA; D gene: TRBD2; J gene: TRBJ2-4; V gene: TRBV19; CDR3 length: 15; CDR3 protein: CASSKLSGLAGYQYF; CDR3 DNA: TGTGCCAGTAGTAAGTTATCGGGACTAGCGGGATATCAGTACTTC
clone size: once; D gene: TRBD1; J gene: TRBJ1-1; V gene: TRBV18; CDR3 length: 14; CDR3 protein: CASSGDRSLPEAFF; CDR3 DNA: TGTGCCAGCTCAGGGGACAGGAGTCTCCCTGAAGCTTTCTTT
clone size: NA; D gene: TRBD2; J gene: TRBJ2-2; V gene: TRBV9; CDR3 length: 16; CDR3 protein: CASSVGVAGDTGELFF; CDR3 DNA: TGTGCCAGCAGCGTTGGGGTAGCGGGAGACACCGGGGAGCTGTTTTTT
clone size: NA; D gene: TRBD1; J gene: TRBJ1-4; V gene: TRBV5-1; CDR3 length: 16; CDR3 protein: CASSLEWDRSREKLFF; CDR3 DNA: TGCGCCAGCAGCTTGGAGTGGGACAGGTCTCGTGAAAAACTGTTTTTT
clone size: NA; D gene: TRBD2; J gene: TRBJ2-3; V gene: TRBV20-1; CDR3 length: 13; CDR3 protein: CSASSGNTDTQYF; CDR3 DNA: TGCAGTGCTAGTAGCGGGAACACAGATACGCAGTATTTT